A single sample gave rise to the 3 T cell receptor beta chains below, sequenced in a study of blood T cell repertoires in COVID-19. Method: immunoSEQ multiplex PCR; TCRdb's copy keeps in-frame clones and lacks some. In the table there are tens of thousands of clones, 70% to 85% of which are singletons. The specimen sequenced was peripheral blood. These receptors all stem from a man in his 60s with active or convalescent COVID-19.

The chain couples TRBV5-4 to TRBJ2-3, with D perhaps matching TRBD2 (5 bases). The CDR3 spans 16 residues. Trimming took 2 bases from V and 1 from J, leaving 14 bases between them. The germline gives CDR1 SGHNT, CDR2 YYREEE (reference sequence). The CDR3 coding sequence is TGTGCCAGCAGCTTTGAGGGTGCGCCTGGCACAGATACGCAGTATTTT. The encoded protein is CASSFEGAPGTDTQYF.

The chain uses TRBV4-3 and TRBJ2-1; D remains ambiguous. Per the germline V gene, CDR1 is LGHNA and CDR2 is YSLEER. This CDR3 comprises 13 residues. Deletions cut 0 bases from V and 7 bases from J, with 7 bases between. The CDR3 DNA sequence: TGCGCCAGCAGCCAAGATTTTTCGAATGAGCAGTTCTTC. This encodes CASSQDFSNEQFF.

CDR3 sequence reads: CASSPIGERYGYTF. CDR3 DNA: TGTGCCAGCAGCCCCATCGGGGAGCGCTATGGCTACACCTTC. V is TRBV3-1 (or the pseudogene TRBV3-2) and J is TRBJ1-2; no reliable D call. The CDR3 runs 14 residues. CDR1 is LGHDT, CDR2 YNNKEL, per germline (reference sequence). Between the trimmed V and J ends, which lost 4 bases and 4 bases, there was a span of 13 bases.